The clone carrying this T cell receptor (beta chain) was observed a handful of times. Its antigen is currently unknown. The data were obtained in a study of beta chain features in type 1 diabetes. Sorting that relied on CD45RO/CCR7/CD25/CD127/CD95/CD27 yielded CD4+ naive, central memory, regulatory and stem cell-like memory cells. What was sequenced were expressed TCRB transcripts, since all of the isolated RNA had been reverse transcribed. TCRdb's table, derived via immunoSEQ multiplex PCR, lists solely in-frame clones and lacks some. The table includes 350,000 to 400,000 clones, over 10% detected once. Per germline, CDR1 LGHNA and CDR2 YNFKEQ. V lost 4 bases to trimming and J lost 4 bases; unmatched junction nucleotides: 5. This CDR3 region has 17 residues. General study points: Type 1 diabetes patients had TCRB CDR3s that were shorter (moderately but significantly so) in all four CD4+ subsets. Insertions at VDJ junctions were less frequent in type 1 diabetes patients. These patients also deleted more nucleotides at the same junctions. PCR could preferentially amplify shorter templates, alike in patients and controls.

The chain couples TRBV4-2 to TRBJ2-1, with 15 bases aligning to TRBD2. Sequenced input: naive CD4+ T cells from blood. The receptor's source is a young woman with type 1 diabetes. The CDR3 spells CASSRGLAGGLYNEQFF. CDR3 coding DNA: TGTGCCAGCAGCCGCGGACTAGCGGGAGGGTTGTACAATGAGCAGTTCTTC.